This TCR beta chain originates from a study of blood T cell repertoires in COVID-19. Study details: Researchers got acute and convalescent COVID-19 samples from the United States, Italy and Spain. Sources were T cells, B-cell-depleted T cells, or PBMCs; the material itself was cDNA or gDNA.

This table comes from immunoSEQ multiplex PCR, and its TCRdb copy is limited to in-frame clones, with some not included. This table has fewer than 80,000 clones, approximately 90% appearing once. This CDR3 has 13 residues. With 2 bases removed from V and 1 base from J, the gap between germline ends came to 4 bases. Germline V gene lookup returns CDR1 WNHNN and CDR2 SYGVQD (reference sequence). The clonotype originates from a human donor in a cohort sampled during active COVID-19. The sequencing input was peripheral blood. This chain connects TRBV10-1 to TRBJ2-3; D remains ambiguous. The CDR3 here is CASSEAGTDTQYF. CDR3 DNA sequence: TGCGCCAGCAGTGAGGCAGGCACAGATACGCAGTATTTT.